Listed below are T cell receptor beta chains from one sample, sequenced in a study of technical replicates of blood from a few donors. Method: immunoSEQ multiplex PCR; TCRdb's copy keeps in-frame clones and lacks some. The profile shows some 60,000 clones, under 90% of them singletons. Sequenced input: PBMCs. The receptors stem from a human donor in good health. Some clones in this sample may be carry-over from other donors' samples. Both conserved end residues are trimmed from each CDR3.

j_gene,v_gene,CDR3aa
TRBJ2-3,TRBV7-9,ASSLRGADTQY
TRBJ2-6,TRBV19,ASTLTGYHSGANVLT
TRBJ2-7,TRBV7-2,ASSSGQPYEQY
TRBJ2-5,TRBV5-1,ASNSGGQETQY
TRBJ2-6,TRBV5-4,ASSMTGPGANVLT
TRBJ2-1,TRBV4-3,ASSASSRGVGEQF
TRBJ2-6,TRBV19,ASSIARPSGANVLT
TRBJ2-2,TRBV27,ASRRVSGELF
TRBJ1-5,TRBV6-5,ASRKDRVGQPQH
TRBJ1-5,TRBV18,ASSVDRAKEGNQPQH
TRBJ2-1,TRBV5-4,ASSGGQSPSYNEQF